A single sample gave rise to the 26 T cell receptor beta chains below, sequenced in a study of cytomegalovirus exposure and HLA in healthy donors. A multiplex PCR was run with 60 Vbeta primers and 13 Jbeta primers. Assay used: immunoSEQ multiplex PCR; TCRdb lists only in-frame clones, some missing. The table shows about 200,000 clones, with around 75% occurring only once. Sequences were obtained from PBMCs. The receptors derive from a male donor in good health and CMV-seropositive.

The V and J genes are TRBV5-1 and TRBJ1-2; D is uncertain. The CDR3 is 14 amino acids. Germline CDR1 reads SGHRS; CDR2 reads YFSETQ. Trimming cost V 1 base and J 4 bases, with 11 bases left between them. Here the CDR3 DNA reads TGCGCCAGCAGCTTGCGGGGAGTCCCCTATGGCTACACCTTC. The encoded protein is CASSLRGVPYGYTF.

The gene calls are TRBV15 and TRBJ2-3, with D maybe TRBD2 (5 bases). This CDR3 spans 16 amino acids. Germline CDR1 LNHNV, CDR2 YYDKDF (reference sequence). V lost 5 bases and J 0 bases, leaving 15 bases between the germline ends. CDR3 sequence (DNA): TGTGCCACCAGCGGACTGAAACAGCGGAGCACAGATACGCAGTATTTT. Protein: CATSGLKQRSTDTQYF.

V and J are TRBV7-2 and TRBJ1-1; 7 bases map to TRBD1. The germline CDR1 and CDR2 sequences are SGHTA and FQGNSA. V trimming: 5 bases; J trimming: 8 bases; junction bases outside the gene matches: 11. The CDR3 is made up of 14 amino acids. CDR3 sequence reads: CASSPHKTGIEAFF. The DNA for the CDR3 is TGTGCCAGCAGCCCCCACAAGACAGGGATAGAAGCTTTCTTT.

V gene TRBV5-5 combines with J gene TRBJ2-1; the match to TRBD1 covers 7 bases. The ends lost 0 bases at V and 7 bases at J; junction bases unmatched: 4. The CDR3 is 14 amino acids. Germline V gene data show CDR1 as SGHKS and CDR2 as YYEKEE (reference sequence). The DNA of the CDR3 is TGTGCCAGCAGCTTGGGGCAGGGGGATAATGAGCAGTTCTTC. It is translated as CASSLGQGDNEQFF.

The gene calls are TRBV21-1 and TRBJ2-4; TRBD1 is the table's D call and was not checked against the DNA. TRBV21-1 is classified as a pseudogene. The CDR3 runs to 17 residues. The CDR3 coding sequence is TGTGCCAGCAGCAAAGGGGCAGTACCGGTAGCCAAAAACATTCAGTACTTC. It is translated as CASSKGAVPVAKNIQYF.

This rearrangement joins TRBV7-8 to TRBJ1-4; 9 bases agree with TRBD1. CDR3 size: 15 residues. Germline-derived CDR1 and CDR2 are SGHVS and FQNEAQ. V was clipped by 4 bases and J by 4 bases; unmatched bases: 4. The CDR3 is CASSSRDRVNEKLFF. The CDR3 region has the DNA TGTGCCAGCAGCTCTAGGGACAGGGTTAATGAAAAACTGTTTTTT.

The chain carries TRBV4-3 and TRBJ2-3; TRBD2 aligns across 8 bases. After removal of 4 bases from V and 5 bases from J, the junction contained 14 bases not matched to a gene. CDR3 size: 17 residues. Per germline, CDR1 LGHNA and CDR2 YSLEER. The CDR3 loop is CASSPGPAGGGVDTQYF. The CDR3 DNA is TGCGCCAGCAGCCCTGGACCGGCGGGGGGAGGTGTAGATACGCAGTATTTT.

As to this clone: An end of the junction does not agree with germline; a read error may underlie this. Different DNA sequences within this sample yield the same CDR3. This chain connects TRBV7-9 to TRBJ1-1; TRBD1 agrees at 7 bases. Germline-derived CDR1 and CDR2 are SEHNR and FQNEAQ (reference sequence). This CDR3 contains 15 residues. CDR3 sequence: CASSLGQARNTEAFF. CDR3 bases: TGTGCCAGCAGCCTTGGACAGGCCAGGAACACTGAAGCCTTCTTT.

This clone was detected once. The gene calls are TRBV4-2 and TRBJ2-7; 7 bases fit TRBD1. The CDR3 is 17 residues long. The ends lost 0 bases at V and 2 bases at J; junction bases unmatched: 10. Per germline, CDR1 LGHNA and CDR2 YNFKEQ. CDR3 in DNA: TGTGCCAGCAGCCAAGATAAGGGGGCAGCCGCTCCCTACGAGCAGTACTTC. Residues: CASSQDKGAAAPYEQYF.

The chain carries TRBV9 and TRBJ2-5; 8 bases align to TRBD2. The CDR3 extends over 18 amino acids. With V trimmed by 1 base and J by 0 bases, 11 bases remained unmatched. Germline CDR1 and CDR2: SGDLS and YYNGEE. The CDR3 nucleotides are TGTGCCAGCAGCGTATCACATCGGGGGGGCCTGTACCAAGAGACCCAGTACTTC. Its protein product is CASSVSHRGGLYQETQYF.

J is TRBJ2-5 and V is TRBV2; D gene unclear. Trimming left V 8 bases short and J 3 bases short, with 16 bases between. The germline CDR1 and CDR2 sequences are SNHLY and FYNNEI. The CDR3 extends over 14 amino acids. The CDR3 DNA sequence: TGTGCCAGCCTCCGAGCCGACACCGAAGAGACCCAGTACTTC. Residues: CASLRADTEETQYF.

The chain combines TRBV13 with TRBJ2-6; D is undetermined. Germline assignment: CDR1 PRHDT and CDR2 FYEKMQ (reference sequence). Trimming took off 3 bases at V and 0 bases at J, with 6 bases between the two ends. The CDR3 loop spans 15 amino acids. CDR3 DNA: TGTGCCAGCAGCTTCCTAGTCTCTGGGGCCAACGTCCTGACTTTC. It specifies CASSFLVSGANVLTF.

This clone came up a few times. The J gene is TRBJ2-7, the V gene TRBV7-2, with a possible D match to TRBD2 (7 bases). CDR1 SGHTA and CDR2 FQGNSA come from the germline V gene. The CDR3 has 14 residues. Trimming cost V 5 bases and J 4 bases, with 15 bases left between them. The DNA of the CDR3 is TGTGCCAGCAGCGAGGGGGGGGACGGTTACGAGCAGTACTTC. As protein: CASSEGGDGYEQYF.

In its sample, this clone was seen a few times. This sequence joins TRBV6-5 and TRBJ2-5, with D unclear. Germline CDR1 and CDR2: MNHEY and SVGAGI. The CDR3 runs 16 residues. Trimming removed 4 bases from V and 5 bases from J, with 20 bases in between. CDR3 in amino acids: CASSSTVQPLRETQYF. In nucleotides, the CDR3 is TGTGCCAGCAGTTCCACTGTCCAGCCACTCAGGGAGACCCAGTACTTC.

The chain joins TRBV28 to TRBJ2-7; D is uncertain. The CDR3 consists of 11 residues. V was trimmed by 3 bases and J by 3 bases, leaving 3 bases between them. Per germline, CDR1 MDHEN and CDR2 SYDVKM. The CDR3 DNA reads TGTGCCAGCAGTTTCAGCTACGAGCAGTACTTC. It is translated as CASSFSYEQYF.

The chain employs TRBV5-6 and TRBJ2-7, with 10 bases aligning to TRBD2. Trimming at V came to 5 bases and at J to 5 bases, leaving 7 bases not matched to a gene. The length of the CDR3 is 14 residues. Per the germline V gene, CDR1 is SGHDT and CDR2 is YYEEEE. The CDR3: CASSTVAGGHEQYF. The CDR3 coding sequence is TGTGCCAGCAGTACCGTAGCGGGGGGCCACGAGCAGTACTTC.

The rearrangement uses TRBV6-1 and TRBJ1-2, with TRBD1 matching over 8 bases. This CDR3 contains 14 residues. V shed 8 bases and J 8 bases; nucleotides not matched to a gene: 13. Germline loops: CDR1 MNHNS, CDR2 SASEGT. The CDR3 loop reads CASLFGQGNLGYTF. The CDR3 region has the DNA TGTGCCAGCCTATTTGGACAGGGTAATCTAGGCTACACCTTC.

CDR3 coding DNA: TGTGCCATCAGTGGGGACAGGGGGGCCGGGGAGCTGTTTTTT. Its translation: CAISGDRGAGELFF. This chain connects TRBV10-3 to TRBJ2-2; 11 bases are a match to TRBD1. This CDR3 is built from 14 residues. V lost 4 bases to trimming and J lost 6 bases; unmatched junction nucleotides: 1. The germline V gene encodes CDR1 ENHRY and CDR2 SYGVKD.

The V and J genes are TRBV9 and TRBJ2-3; D remains unclear. This CDR3 is 15 amino acids long. CDR1 is SGDLS, CDR2 YYNGEE, per germline. With 3 bases removed from V and 5 bases from J, the gap between germline ends came to 16 bases. For the CDR3, the DNA is TGTGCCAGCAGCGCCTACCCTGTCGAGGTAGATACGCAGTATTTT. It is translated as CASSAYPVEVDTQYF.

The chain employs TRBV9 and TRBJ1-4, with D perhaps TRBD1 (6 bases). The CDR3 spans 17 residues. Germline CDR1 reads SGDLS; CDR2 reads YYNGEE. The V end was cut by 4 bases, the J end by 0 bases, with 16 bases between. For the CDR3, the DNA is TGTGCCAGCAGCCTAGGGGGAGGGGTTGCAACTAATGAAAAACTGTTTTTT. Translated: CASSLGGGVATNEKLFF.

The chain couples TRBV2 to TRBJ2-7, with a tentative D call TRBD1 (6 bases). CDR1 and CDR2 from the germline V gene are SNHLY and FYNNEI. The V end was cut by 6 bases, the J end by 0 bases, with 18 bases between. The CDR3 is 16 residues long. The CDR3 reads CASRDPIRDTSYEQYF. The CDR3 DNA reads as TGTGCCAGCAGAGACCCGATACGGGACACCTCCTACGAGCAGTACTTC.

The chain is built from TRBV7-9 and TRBJ2-2; D ambiguous. CDR1 is SEHNR, CDR2 FQNEAQ, per germline (reference sequence). The CDR3 length is 13 residues. V shed 5 bases and J shed 4 bases, with 8 bases lying between them. CDR3 loop: CASSPRSTGELFF. The CDR3 DNA reads TGTGCCAGCAGCCCGAGGAGCACCGGGGAGCTGTTTTTT.

The chain has TRBV11-1 and TRBJ1-1; D not certain. The ends were cut back, 4 bases at V and 7 bases at J, with 16 bases in the middle. The V gene's germline CDR1 is SGHAT and CDR2 FQDESV (reference sequence). This CDR3 has 14 residues. This chain's CDR3 is CASSSTWAAGEAFF. CDR3 DNA sequence: TGTGCCAGCAGCTCCACCTGGGCTGCGGGTGAAGCTTTCTTT. Together with reference TRBV11-1 and TRBJ1-1, the CDR3 gives the full variable domain: EAEVAQSPRYKITEKSQAVAFWCDPISGHATLYWYRQILGQGPELLVQFQDESVVDDSQLPKDRFSAERLKGVDSTLKIQPAELGDSAMYLCASSSTWAAGEAFFGQGTRLTVV.

The CDR3 DNA is TGTGCCAGCAGCTTAATAGGGGGCCCAGAGACCCAGTACTTC. Its protein product is CASSLIGGPETQYF. The V and J genes are TRBV7-2 and TRBJ2-5; 7 bases are shared with TRBD1. The germline gives CDR1 SGHTA, CDR2 FQGNSA. The CDR3 covers 14 residues. V lost 2 bases and J lost 4; bases outside the gene matches: 4. Combining the CDR3 with reference TRBV7-2 and TRBJ2-5 gives the whole variable domain GAGVSQSPSNKVTEKGKDVELRCDPISGHTALYWYRQSLGQGLEFLIYFQGNSAPDKSGLPSDRFSAERTGGSVSTLTIQRTQQEDSAVYLCASSLIGGPETQYFGPGTRLLVL.

The chain uses TRBV28 and TRBJ1-5, with D perhaps matching TRBD1 (5 bases). The ends were cut back, 2 bases at V and 4 bases at J, with 9 bases in the middle. The CDR3 is made up of 14 amino acids. CDR1 and CDR2 (germline): MDHEN, SYDVKM. CDR3 sequence (DNA): TGTGCCAGCAGTTTAGGAGGGGCAAATCAGCCCCAGCATTTT. Its protein is CASSLGGANQPQHF.

The CDR3 region has the DNA TGTGCCACCAAGGGGGTCCGCCTCGGGGCCAACGTCCTGACTTTC. Translation gives CATKGVRLGANVLTF. The chain links TRBV19 to TRBJ2-6; the D gene is possibly TRBD1 (6 bases). The length of the CDR3 is 15 residues. Germline lookup yields CDR1 LNHDA and CDR2 SQIVND (reference sequence). Trimming removed 10 bases from V and 4 bases from J, with 17 bases in between.